The clone carrying this T cell receptor (beta chain) is medium-sized in the sample. TCRdb reprocessed the reads via MiXCR and lists one record per CDR3 protein. The repertoire holds some 4,000 distinct CDR3 sequences, with over 9.5% as singletons. Per germline, CDR1 SGHRS and CDR2 YFSETQ. V lost 1 base and J lost 5, with 9 bases in between. This CDR3 spans 14 amino acids. This sequence was found in a human donor with rheumatoid arthritis. Source material: CD4+ T cells from synovial fluid. V gene TRBV5-1 combines with J gene TRBJ2-2; D call uncertain. This chain's CDR3 is CASSLREATGELFF. For the CDR3, the DNA is TGCGCCAGCAGCTTGAGAGAAGCGACCGGGGAGCTGTTTTTT. Supplemented by reference TRBV5-1 and TRBJ2-2, the full variable domain reads KAGVTQTPRYLIKTRGQQVTLSCSPISGHRSVSWYQQTPGQGLQFLFEYFSETQRNKGNFPGRFSGRQFSNSRSEMNVSTLELGDSALYLCASSLREATGELFFGEGSRLTVL.